This paragraph covers one T cell receptor beta chain sequence. The CDR3 runs to 15 residues. Trimming cost V 6 bases and J 5 bases; bases outside gene matches: 12. The germline V gene encodes CDR1 MNHNS and CDR2 SASEGT. These data belong to a study of T-cell reconstitution after alpha-beta-depleted transplantation in children. Molecular barcoding with unique molecular identifiers was used for the TCRbeta library. One entry per CDR3 protein results from TCRdb running MiXCR on the PCR reads. The data show some 240,000 distinct CDR3 sequences, more than 7.5% seen once. The sample here was PBMCs from the stem cell graft donor, taken from the stem cell graft. This receptor was obtained from a human donor who donated a stem cell graft to a child with SCID. The rearrangement uses TRBV6-1 and TRBJ2-7; 8 bases map to TRBD1. The CDR3 coding sequence is TGTGCCAGCAGCCTCGAACGGGACAGGCCCCACGAGCAGTACTTC. It yields the protein CASSLERDRPHEQYF.